This T cell receptor (beta chain) was profiled in a study of shared clonotypes between healthy human individuals. TCRdb's copy holds only in-frame clones and misses some; the assay was immunoSEQ multiplex PCR. The sample holds about 1.1 million clones; 70% to 80% are singletons and the top ten take 0.61%. V lost 0 bases and J lost 5, with 9 bases in between. From germline, CDR1 is SGDLS and CDR2 YYNGEE. The CDR3 has 14 amino acids. The clonotype was recovered from a man younger than 30 in good health. Some clones in this sample may be carry-over from other donors' samples. This chain connects TRBV9 to TRBJ2-1; no clear D. Sequencing was done on a sample of memory CD4+ T cells from PBMCs. The sample's subset: CD45RA-negative fraction. CDR3 residues: CASSVGWTDNEQFF. DNA for the CDR3: TGTGCCAGCAGCGTAGGTTGGACCGACAATGAGCAGTTCTTC. Together with reference TRBV9 and TRBJ2-1, the CDR3 gives the full variable domain: DSGVTQTPKHLITATGQRVTLRCSPRSGDLSVYWYQQSLDQGLQFLIQYYNGEERAKGNILERFSAQQFPDLHSELNLSSLELGDSALYFCASSVGWTDNEQFFGPGTRLTVL.